This T cell receptor beta chain was profiled in a study of blood T cells in healthy people across ages (dated by TCRdb to the mid-2010s). In terms of the full investigation: In model experiments, roughly one uniquely barcoded TCR beta cDNA molecule per two T cells was captured by template switching. Using deep sequencing normalized with unique cDNA molecular identifiers, the study measured how TCR beta repertoire diversity changes with age. Four age groups were formed from the donors: young (average approximately 15 years), middle-aged (approximately 42), aged (62) and long-lived (approximately 80). To avoid experimental bias, donors of different ages were randomly spread across the sequencing lanes. Using the same blood draw, the study looked at two additional independent replicas of 1 million unique cDNA reads for two donors, one aged 18 to 30 and the other aged 80 or older.

Notes on this clonotype: Its antigen is still unknown. Qualities for individual bases were not recorded, and no much larger clone is one base off.

Library preparation used 5' RACE. TCRdb names Illumina HiSeq 2500 as the instrument used. A second 7 to 11 cycle PCR used a sample-barcoded 5' primer and a J-beta primer mix. A template-switch 5' adaptor carrying 12 random nucleotides introduced a unique molecular identifier onto each TCR beta cDNA molecule. Each sample yielded at least 2.5 million CDR3-containing paired-end reads. All of the RNA was converted into first-strand cDNA using the Mint cDNA synthesis kit, with a TRBC-specific oligonucleotide serving as the primer. Following uracil-DNA glycosylase treatment, all cDNA underwent a first 18-cycle PCR with the universal primers M1SS and BC2_uni_R. Per the source publication's procedure: Normalization of each sample was performed by random selection of 1 million high-quality reads, each carrying a distinct molecular identifier. Reads sharing molecular identifiers were discarded rather than binned into consensus sequences. MiTCR, with a Q25 quality threshold and the strictest error-elimination algorithm, was used for CDR3 identification, clonotype clustering and error correction. A nonparametric unseen species model with Euler transformation was used to estimate a lower bound on total TCR beta diversity. TCRdb took the public reads, trimmed them with fastp at Q25, ran MiXCR for clone calling and kept in-frame beta chains. Merged by CDR3 protein, the rows form single entries marked with the most common genes and DNA. TCRdb assigned the V and J calls; the authors' analysis was not used. In all, the sample holds 1.5 million to 2 million distinct CDR3 sequences, and roughly 27% of those were seen once. Approximately 7.7% of the sample goes to the ten largest clones.

The paper's findings and limits, for the study overall: As age increased, observed TCR beta diversity per million T cells dropped in a roughly linear way, and a significant reduction was already evident by age 40. Because profiling used bulk unsorted PBMCs, naive and antigen-experienced compartments could not be compared conclusively. The long-lived group showed more naive CD4+ T cells, fewer expanded clones and increased TCR diversity than the aged group, suggesting age selection. Observed TCR beta diversity correlated strongly with the percentage of naive T cells measured by flow cytometry. Estimates of total diversity from one million sequenced T cells were regarded as lower bounds and underestimates. The CMV infection status of donors was not known, potentially confounding age-related changes in expanded clonotypes.

The donors were 40 or so Caucasian individuals from Russia, aged roughly 6 to 100 years, who were systemically healthy. Approximately 9.3 milliliters of peripheral blood were collected from each donor into EDTA-treated Vacutainer tubes. Ficoll-Paque density-gradient centrifugation was used to isolate PBMCs, with at least 6 million per sample. Trizol reagent was used to extract total RNA from the PBMCs, yielding at least 5.5 micrograms per sample. For every donor, flow cytometry on a PBMC aliquot measured the percentage of naive CD45RAhigh/CD27high T cells. The sequence was collected from a woman aged 30 to 39 in good health. Sequencing was done on a sample of blood.

The sequenced DNA is TGTGCCAGCAGTCCCAAAGGGACTCTGAAGACCCAGTACTTC. It translates to CASSPKGTLKTQYF. This receptor chain uses TRBV27 and TRBJ2-5; perhaps TRBD2 is the D gene, with 6 bases matching. Based on the germline V gene (reference sequence), the CDR1 and CDR2 sequences are MNHEY and SMNVEV. The trim is 5 bases for V and 6 bases for J, with a gap of 16 bases between the germline ends. From cysteine to phenylalanine, the CDR3 is 14 amino acids long. Of all the DNA, just the CDR3 is kept, 42 bases in frame from base 1.